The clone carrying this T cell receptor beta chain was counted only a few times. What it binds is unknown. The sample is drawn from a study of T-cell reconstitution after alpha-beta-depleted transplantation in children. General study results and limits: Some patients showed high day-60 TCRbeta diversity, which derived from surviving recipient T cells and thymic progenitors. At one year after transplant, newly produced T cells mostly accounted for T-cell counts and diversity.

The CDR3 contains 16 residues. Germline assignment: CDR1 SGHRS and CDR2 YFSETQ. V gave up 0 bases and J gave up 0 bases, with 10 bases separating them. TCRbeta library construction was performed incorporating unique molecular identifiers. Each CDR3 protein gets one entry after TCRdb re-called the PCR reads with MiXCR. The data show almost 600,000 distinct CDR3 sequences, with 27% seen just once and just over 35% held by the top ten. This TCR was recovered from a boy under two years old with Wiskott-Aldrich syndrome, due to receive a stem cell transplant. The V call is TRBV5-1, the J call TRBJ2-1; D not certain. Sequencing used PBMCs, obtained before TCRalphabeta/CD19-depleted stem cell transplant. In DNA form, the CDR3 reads TGCGCCAGCAGCTTGGTCGGCCAGAGCTCCTACAATGAGCAGTTCTTC. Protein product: CASSLVGQSSYNEQFF.